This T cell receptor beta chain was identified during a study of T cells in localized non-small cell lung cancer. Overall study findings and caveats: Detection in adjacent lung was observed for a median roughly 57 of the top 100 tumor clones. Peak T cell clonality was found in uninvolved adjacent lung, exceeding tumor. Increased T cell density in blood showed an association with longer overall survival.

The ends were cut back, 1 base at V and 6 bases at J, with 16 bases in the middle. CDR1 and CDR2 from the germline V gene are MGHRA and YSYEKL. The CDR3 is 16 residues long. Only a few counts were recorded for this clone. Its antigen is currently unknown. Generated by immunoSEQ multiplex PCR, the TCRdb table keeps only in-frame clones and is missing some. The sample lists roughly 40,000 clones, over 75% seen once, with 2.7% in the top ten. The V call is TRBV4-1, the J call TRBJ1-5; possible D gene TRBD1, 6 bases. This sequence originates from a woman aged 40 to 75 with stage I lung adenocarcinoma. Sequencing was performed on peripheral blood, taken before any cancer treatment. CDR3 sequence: CASSQVGAGVGQPQHF. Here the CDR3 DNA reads TGCGCCAGCAGCCAAGTAGGAGCAGGGGTCGGTCAGCCCCAGCATTTT.